This T cell receptor beta chain was documented in a study of cytomegalovirus exposure and HLA in healthy donors. General study findings and limits: Analyzed later, association rates of TCRs varied across HLA loci, with DRB1 most and HLA-C fewest. Roughly uniform sequencing depth across donors was assumed, possibly incorrectly. Most TCR sequences proved rare, with some public TCRs found in many donors.

Turning to this clone: Its target is unknown.

The PCR was carried out with 60 Vbeta primers and 13 Jbeta primers. Under the authors' procedure: As a later analysis found, there were 80 million or so unique TCR beta chains, of which 8.5 million to 13 million were shared. Only in-frame clones appear in the TCRdb table, and some are missing; sequencing was by immunoSEQ multiplex PCR. V, J and clone size derive from that table, while D and trimming were established from the DNA sequence. The sample carries about 200,000 clones, around 73% recorded once. V dropped 4 bases and J dropped 9 bases, with 16 bases sitting between them. The CDR3 is 13 amino acids. The germline V gene encodes CDR1 SGHRS and CDR2 YFSETQ.

This rearrangement joins TRBV5-1 to TRBJ1-1, with TRBD1 as a possible D gene (6 bases). The sequenced sample consisted of PBMCs. The sequence came from a woman between 25 and 40 years old in good health and CMV-seronegative. The CDR3 DNA reads TGCGCCAGCAGCCCGCCTGACAGGAGAAAAGCTTTCTTT. Protein: CASSPPDRRKAFF.